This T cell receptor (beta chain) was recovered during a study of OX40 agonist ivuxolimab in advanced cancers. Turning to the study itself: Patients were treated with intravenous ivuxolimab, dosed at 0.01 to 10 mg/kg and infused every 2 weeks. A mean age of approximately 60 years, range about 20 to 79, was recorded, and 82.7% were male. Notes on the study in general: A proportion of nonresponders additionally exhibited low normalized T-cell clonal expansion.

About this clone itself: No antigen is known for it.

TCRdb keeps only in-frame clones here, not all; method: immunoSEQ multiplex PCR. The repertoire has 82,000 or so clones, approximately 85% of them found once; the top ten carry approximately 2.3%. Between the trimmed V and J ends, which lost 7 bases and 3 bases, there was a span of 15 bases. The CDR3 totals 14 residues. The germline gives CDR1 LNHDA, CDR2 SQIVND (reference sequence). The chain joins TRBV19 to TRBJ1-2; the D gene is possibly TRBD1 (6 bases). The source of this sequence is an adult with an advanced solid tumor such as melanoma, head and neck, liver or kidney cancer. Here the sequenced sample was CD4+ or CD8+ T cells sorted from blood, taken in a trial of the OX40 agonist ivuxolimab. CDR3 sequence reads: CASKTGHQYYGYTF. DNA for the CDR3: TGTGCCAGTAAAACGGGACACCAATACTATGGCTACACCTTC.